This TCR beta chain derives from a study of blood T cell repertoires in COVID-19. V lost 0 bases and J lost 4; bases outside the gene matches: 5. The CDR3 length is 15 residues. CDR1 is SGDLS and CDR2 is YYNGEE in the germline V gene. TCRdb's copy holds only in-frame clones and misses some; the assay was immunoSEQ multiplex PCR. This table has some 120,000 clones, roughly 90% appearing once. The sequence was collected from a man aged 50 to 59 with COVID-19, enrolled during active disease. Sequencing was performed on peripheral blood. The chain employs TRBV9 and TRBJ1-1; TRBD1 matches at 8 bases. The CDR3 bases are TGTGCCAGCAGCGTAGACAGGGGGATGAGCACTGAAGCTTTCTTT. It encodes CASSVDRGMSTEAFF.